These 2 T cell receptor beta chains were sequenced from one sample in a study of blood T cell repertoires in COVID-19. The protocol was immunoSEQ multiplex PCR, while the TCRdb copy is restricted to in-frame clones and leaves out a portion. The table lists 300,000 to 450,000 clones, around 85% of them singletons. The source material was peripheral blood. Receptors originate from a woman between 18 and 30 years old with acute or convalescent COVID-19.

The CDR3 nucleotides read TGTGCCAGCAGCCTGGGGGGGGGCACGACCAAAAACATTCAGTACTTC. This encodes CASSLGGGTTKNIQYF. The chain has TRBV9 and TRBJ2-4; weak D call: TRBD2 (7 bases). Per the germline V gene, CDR1 is SGDLS and CDR2 is YYNGEE. The V and J ends lost 4 bases and 2 bases respectively, with 16 bases between them. The CDR3 spans 16 residues.

This chain links TRBV11-1 with TRBJ2-3, with a tentative D call TRBD2 (5 bases). The length of the CDR3 is 15 residues. Per germline, CDR1 SGHAT and CDR2 FQDESV (reference sequence). The V and J ends lost 6 bases and 5 bases respectively, with 18 bases between them. The CDR3 DNA reads as TGTGCCAGCAGACTATCCCGGGGAACCAGAGATACGCAGTATTTT. It encodes CASRLSRGTRDTQYF.